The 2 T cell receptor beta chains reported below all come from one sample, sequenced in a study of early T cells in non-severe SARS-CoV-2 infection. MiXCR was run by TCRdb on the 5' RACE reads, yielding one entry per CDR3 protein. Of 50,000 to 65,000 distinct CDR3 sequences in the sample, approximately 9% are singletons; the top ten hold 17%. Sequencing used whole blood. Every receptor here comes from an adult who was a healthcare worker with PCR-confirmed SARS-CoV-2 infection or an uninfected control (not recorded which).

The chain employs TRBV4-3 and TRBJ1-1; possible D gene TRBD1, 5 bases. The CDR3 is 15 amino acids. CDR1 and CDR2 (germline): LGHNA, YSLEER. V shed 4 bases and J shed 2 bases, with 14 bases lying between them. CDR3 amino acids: CASSPTVGGNTEAFF. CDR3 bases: TGCGCCAGCAGCCCCACCGTTGGGGGAAACACTGAAGCTTTCTTT.

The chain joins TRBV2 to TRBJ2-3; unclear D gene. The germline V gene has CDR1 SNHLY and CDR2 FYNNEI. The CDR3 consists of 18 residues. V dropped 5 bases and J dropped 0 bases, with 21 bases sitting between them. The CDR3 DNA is TGTGCCAGCAGTTCCGCGGCTAGAGCTCTAGGAAGCACAGATACGCAGTATTTT. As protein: CASSSAARALGSTDTQYF. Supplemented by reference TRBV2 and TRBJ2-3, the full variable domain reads EPEVTQTPSHQVTQMGQEVILRCVPISNHLYFYWYRQILGQKVEFLVSFYNNEISEKSEIFDDQFSVERPDGSNFTLKIRSTKLEDSAMYFCASSSAARALGSTDTQYFGPGTRLTVL.